The entry that follows covers one TCR beta chain sequence. What it binds is not known. These data are taken from a study of shared clonotypes between healthy human individuals. Across the whole study: Each donor's CD8 memory used one plate, CD8 naive two, each CD4 subset three. Study conclusions and caveats: Non-shared clonotypes were found to have lower generation probabilities than the clonotypes that were shared by all four of the sorted-subset donors. Naive subsets generally exceeded memory subsets in estimated richness.

The germline gives CDR1 SGHTS, CDR2 YDEGEE. V was clipped by 0 bases and J by 9 bases, with 16 bases between them. This CDR3 is built from 15 residues. When replicate PCRs were run on sorted subsets, they used about 220 ng DNA, some 33,000 T cell genomes. The method was immunoSEQ multiplex PCR; TCRdb's version includes in-frame clones alone and lacks a portion of them. The profile covers about 330,000 clones, with around 67% appearing a single time and around a tenth taken by the ten largest. The receptor was isolated from a young man in good health. Source material: memory CD4+ T cells sorted from blood. Sample subset: CD45RA-negative fraction. The chain combines TRBV5-8 with TRBJ2-1; tentative D call: TRBD2 (5 bases). The chain's CDR3 is CASSLVLVTSSEQFF. CDR3 nucleotides: TGTGCCAGCAGCTTGGTACTAGTGACCTCCTCTGAGCAGTTCTTC.